This T cell receptor beta chain derives from a study of response to subunit inactivated influenza vaccine. TCRdb analysed the RT-PCR reads with MiXCR anew, one entry per CDR3 protein. The sample contains roughly 170,000 distinct CDR3 sequences, about 10% of which appear only once. V gave up 6 bases and J gave up 3 bases, with 9 bases separating them. This CDR3 has 12 amino acids. Per the germline V gene, CDR1 is SGHTA and CDR2 is FQGNSA. The table lists this clonotype with many counts. Its antigen remains unidentified. Study-level points and caveats: The authors proposed limited new T cell recruitment per seasonal influenza vaccination.

This material consisted of non-naive T cells sorted from PBMCs, taken on the day of vaccination. The TCR originated in a man aged 50 or older who received an inactivated influenza vaccine. V gene TRBV7-2 combines with J gene TRBJ2-7; D is unresolved. The CDR3 nucleotides are TGTGCCAGCAGTTCCACCTACTACGAGCAGTACTTC. Protein sequence: CASSSTYYEQYF. The whole variable domain, filled in from reference TRBV7-2 and TRBJ2-7, reads GAGVSQSPSNKVTEKGKDVELRCDPISGHTALYWYRQSLGQGLEFLIYFQGNSAPDKSGLPSDRFSAERTGGSVSTLTIQRTQQEDSAVYLCASSSTYYEQYFGPGTRLTVT.